This TCR beta chain was sequenced during a study of blood T cell repertoires in COVID-19. The CDR3 has 13 amino acids. Trimming left V 7 bases short and J 5 bases short, with 13 bases between. CDR1 MNHEY and CDR2 SVGAGI come from the germline V gene. The authors' processing: Reference gene primer amplification gave estimated nucleated cell counts. Sequencing was performed with immunoSEQ multiplex PCR; in TCRdb, only in-frame clones are kept and a portion is missing. V, J and clone size are taken as reported in that table, and D and trimming were inferred from the DNA itself. The table has 250,000 to 350,000 clones, approximately 84% seen once.

This TCR derives from a human donor with COVID-19, enrolled during active disease. The donor label of this sample is uncertain. This rearrangement joins TRBV6-5 to TRBJ2-3; D may be TRBD2 (6 bases). Sequencing was carried out using peripheral blood. The CDR3 DNA follows: TGTGCCAGCATCCCACCCGGGGGAGATACGCAGTATTTT. Protein: CASIPPGGDTQYF.